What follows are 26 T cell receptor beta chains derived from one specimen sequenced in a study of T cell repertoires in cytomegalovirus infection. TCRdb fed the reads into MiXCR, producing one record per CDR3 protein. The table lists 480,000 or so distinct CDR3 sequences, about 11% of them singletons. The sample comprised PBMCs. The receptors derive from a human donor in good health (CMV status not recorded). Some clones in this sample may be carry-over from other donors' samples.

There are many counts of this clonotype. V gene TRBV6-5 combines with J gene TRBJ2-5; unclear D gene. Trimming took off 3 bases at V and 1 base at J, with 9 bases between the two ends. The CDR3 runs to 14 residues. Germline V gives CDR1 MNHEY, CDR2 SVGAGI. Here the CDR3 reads CASSYRRVQETQYF. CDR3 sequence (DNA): TGTGCCAGCAGTTATCGCCGGGTCCAAGAGACCCAGTACTTC.

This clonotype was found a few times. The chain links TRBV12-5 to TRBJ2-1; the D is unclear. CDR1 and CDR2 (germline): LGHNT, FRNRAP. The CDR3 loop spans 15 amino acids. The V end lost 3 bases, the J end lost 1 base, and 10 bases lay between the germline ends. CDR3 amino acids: CASGFGRRSYNEQFF. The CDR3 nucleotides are TGTGCTAGTGGTTTCGGAAGAAGGTCCTACAATGAGCAGTTCTTC.

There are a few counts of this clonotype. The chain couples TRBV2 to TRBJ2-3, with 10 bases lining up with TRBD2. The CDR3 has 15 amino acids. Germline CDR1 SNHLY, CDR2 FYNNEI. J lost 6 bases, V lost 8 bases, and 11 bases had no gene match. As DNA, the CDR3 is TGTGCCAGCCCCCTCCTAGCGGGAGAACTGGATACGCAGTATTTT. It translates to CASPLLAGELDTQYF.

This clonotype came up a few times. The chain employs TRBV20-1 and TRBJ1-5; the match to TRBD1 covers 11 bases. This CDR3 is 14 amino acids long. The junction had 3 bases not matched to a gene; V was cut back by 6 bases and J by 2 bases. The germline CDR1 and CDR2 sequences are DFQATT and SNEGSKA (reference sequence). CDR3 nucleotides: TGCAGTGCACGGACAGGGGGCGGCAATCAGCCCCAGCATTTT. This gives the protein CSARTGGGNQPQHF.

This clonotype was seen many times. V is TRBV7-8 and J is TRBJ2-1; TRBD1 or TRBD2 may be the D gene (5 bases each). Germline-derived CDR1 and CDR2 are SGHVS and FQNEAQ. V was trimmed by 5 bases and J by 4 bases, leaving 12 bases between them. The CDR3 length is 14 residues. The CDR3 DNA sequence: TGTGCCAGCAGCCTGGGACCGATATACAATGAGCAGTTCTTC. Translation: CASSLGPIYNEQFF.

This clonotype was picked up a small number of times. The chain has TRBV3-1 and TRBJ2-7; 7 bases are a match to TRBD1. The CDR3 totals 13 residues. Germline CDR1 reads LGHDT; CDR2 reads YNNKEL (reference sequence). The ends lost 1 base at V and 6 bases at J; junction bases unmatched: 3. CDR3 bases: TGTGCCAGCAGCCAAGGGTCAGGGGGCGAGCAGTACTTC. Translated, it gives CASSQGSGGEQYF.

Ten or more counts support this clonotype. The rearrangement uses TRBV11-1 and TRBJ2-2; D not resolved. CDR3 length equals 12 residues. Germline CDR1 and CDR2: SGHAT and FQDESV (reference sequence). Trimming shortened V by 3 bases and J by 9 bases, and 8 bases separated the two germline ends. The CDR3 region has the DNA TGTGCCAGCAGCTTCGAATCCCGGGAGCTGTTTTTT. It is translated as CASSFESRELFF.

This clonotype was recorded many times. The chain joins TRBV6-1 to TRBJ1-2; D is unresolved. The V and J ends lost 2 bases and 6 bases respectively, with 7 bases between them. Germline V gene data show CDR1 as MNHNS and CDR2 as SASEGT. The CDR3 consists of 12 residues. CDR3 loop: CASSETVDGYTF. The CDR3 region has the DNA TGTGCCAGCAGTGAAACGGTTGATGGCTACACCTTC.

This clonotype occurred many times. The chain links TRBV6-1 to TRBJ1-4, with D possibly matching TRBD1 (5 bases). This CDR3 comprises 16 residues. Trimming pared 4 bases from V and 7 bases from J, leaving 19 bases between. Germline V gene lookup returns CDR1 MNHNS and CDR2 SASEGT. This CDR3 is CASSALPSYGGEKLFF. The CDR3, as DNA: TGTGCCAGCAGTGCACTGCCATCATATGGGGGTGAAAAACTGTTTTTT.

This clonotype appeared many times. The CDR3 region is CASSFRGNNEQFF. The CDR3 nucleotides are TGTGCCAGCAGCTTTAGAGGGAACAATGAGCAGTTCTTC. The rearrangement joins TRBV7-2 to TRBJ2-1; D possibly corresponds to TRBD2 (5 bases). V lost 3 bases and J lost 5, with 8 bases in between. The CDR3 consists of 13 residues. Looked up from germline, CDR1 is SGHTA and CDR2 is FQGNSA.

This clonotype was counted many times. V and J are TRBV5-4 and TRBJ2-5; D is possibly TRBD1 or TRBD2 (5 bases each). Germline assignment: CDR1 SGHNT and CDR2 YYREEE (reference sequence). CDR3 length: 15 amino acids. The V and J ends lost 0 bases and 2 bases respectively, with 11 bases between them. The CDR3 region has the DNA TGTGCCAGCAGCTTGGGGGGGATCGGGCAAGAGACCCAGTACTTC. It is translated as CASSLGGIGQETQYF.

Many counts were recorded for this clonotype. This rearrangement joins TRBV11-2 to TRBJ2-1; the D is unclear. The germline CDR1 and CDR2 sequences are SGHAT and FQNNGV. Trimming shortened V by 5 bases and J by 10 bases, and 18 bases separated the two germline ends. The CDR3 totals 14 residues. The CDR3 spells CASSTPVGPLEQFF. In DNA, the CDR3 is TGTGCCAGCAGCACACCCGTCGGTCCTCTAGAGCAGTTCTTC.

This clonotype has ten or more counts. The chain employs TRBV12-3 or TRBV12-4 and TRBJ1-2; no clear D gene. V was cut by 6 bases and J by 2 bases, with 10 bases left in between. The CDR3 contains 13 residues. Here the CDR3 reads CASSLEGNYGYTF. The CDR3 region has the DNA TGTGCCAGCAGCCTTGAGGGAAACTATGGCTACACCTTC.

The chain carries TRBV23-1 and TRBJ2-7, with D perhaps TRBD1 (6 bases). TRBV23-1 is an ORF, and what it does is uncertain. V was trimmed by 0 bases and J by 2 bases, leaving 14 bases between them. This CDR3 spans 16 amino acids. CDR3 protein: CASSQSGQGTAYEQYF. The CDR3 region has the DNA TGCGCCAGCAGTCAATCTGGGCAGGGGACGGCCTACGAGCAGTACTTC.

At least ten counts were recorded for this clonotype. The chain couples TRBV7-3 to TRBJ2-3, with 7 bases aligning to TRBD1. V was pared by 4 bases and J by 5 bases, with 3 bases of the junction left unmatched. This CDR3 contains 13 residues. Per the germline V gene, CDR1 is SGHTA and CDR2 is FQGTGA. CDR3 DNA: TGTGCCAGCAGCTCCTACAGGGGAGATACGCAGTATTTT. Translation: CASSSYRGDTQYF.

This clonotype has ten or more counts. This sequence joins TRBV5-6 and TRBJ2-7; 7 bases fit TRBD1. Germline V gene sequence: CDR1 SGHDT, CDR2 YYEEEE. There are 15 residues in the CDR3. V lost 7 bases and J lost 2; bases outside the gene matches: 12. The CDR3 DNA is TGTGCCAGCCGGACGAGGGGGCAGAGAGCCTACGAGCAGTACTTC. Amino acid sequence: CASRTRGQRAYEQYF.

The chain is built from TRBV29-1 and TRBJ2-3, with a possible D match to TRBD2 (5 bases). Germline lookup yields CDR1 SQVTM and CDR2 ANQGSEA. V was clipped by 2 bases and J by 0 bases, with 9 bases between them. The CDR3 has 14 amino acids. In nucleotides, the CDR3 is TGCAGCGTTGAAACGGGATCTAGCACAGATACGCAGTATTTT. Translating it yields CSVETGSSTDTQYF.

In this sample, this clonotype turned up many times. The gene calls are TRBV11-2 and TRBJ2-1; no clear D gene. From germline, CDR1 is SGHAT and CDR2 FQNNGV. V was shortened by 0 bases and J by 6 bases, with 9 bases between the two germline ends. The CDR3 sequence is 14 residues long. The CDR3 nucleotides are TGTGCCAGCAGCTTAGATTGGAAGGTCAATGAGCAGTTCTTC. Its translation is CASSLDWKVNEQFF.

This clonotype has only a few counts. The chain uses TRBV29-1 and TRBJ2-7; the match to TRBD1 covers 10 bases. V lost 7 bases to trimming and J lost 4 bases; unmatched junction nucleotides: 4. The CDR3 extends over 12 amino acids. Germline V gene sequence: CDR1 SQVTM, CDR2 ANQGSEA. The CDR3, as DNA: TGCAGCGCTGGGACAGGGGAATACGAGCAGTACTTC. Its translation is CSAGTGEYEQYF.

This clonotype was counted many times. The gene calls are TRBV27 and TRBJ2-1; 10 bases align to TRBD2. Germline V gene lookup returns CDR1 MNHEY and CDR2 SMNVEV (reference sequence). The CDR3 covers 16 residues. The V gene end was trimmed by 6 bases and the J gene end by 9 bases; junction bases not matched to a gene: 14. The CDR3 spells CASSPLLAGLYGEQFF. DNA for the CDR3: TGTGCCAGCAGCCCCCTACTAGCGGGACTTTACGGTGAGCAGTTCTTC.

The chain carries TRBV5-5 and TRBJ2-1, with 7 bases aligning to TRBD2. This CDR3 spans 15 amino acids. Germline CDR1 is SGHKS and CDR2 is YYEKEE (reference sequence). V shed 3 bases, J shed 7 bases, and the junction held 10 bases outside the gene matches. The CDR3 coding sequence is TGTGCCAGCAGCTGGGGGGGGGGGGGGGGAAATGAGCAGTTCTTC. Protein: CASSWGGGGGNEQFF.

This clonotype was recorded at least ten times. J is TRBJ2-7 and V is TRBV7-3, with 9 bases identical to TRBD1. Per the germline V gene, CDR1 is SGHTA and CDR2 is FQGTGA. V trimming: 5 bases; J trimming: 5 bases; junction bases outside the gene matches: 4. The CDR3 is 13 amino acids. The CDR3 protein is CASSRDRENEQYF. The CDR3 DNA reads TGTGCCAGCAGCCGGGACAGGGAGAACGAGCAGTACTTC. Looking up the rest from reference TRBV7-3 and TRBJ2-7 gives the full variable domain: GAGVSQTPSNKVTEKGKYVELRCDPISGHTALYWYRQSLGQGPEFLIYFQGTGAADDSGLPNDRFFAVRPEGSVSTLKIQRTERGDSAVYLCASSRDRENEQYFGPGTRLTVT.

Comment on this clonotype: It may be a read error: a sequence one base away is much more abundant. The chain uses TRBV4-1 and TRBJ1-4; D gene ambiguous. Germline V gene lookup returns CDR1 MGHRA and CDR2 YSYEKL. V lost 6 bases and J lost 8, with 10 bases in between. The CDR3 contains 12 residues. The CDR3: CASSGRQEKLFF. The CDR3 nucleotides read TGCGCCAGCAGTGGCAGGCAGGAAAAACTGTTTTTT.

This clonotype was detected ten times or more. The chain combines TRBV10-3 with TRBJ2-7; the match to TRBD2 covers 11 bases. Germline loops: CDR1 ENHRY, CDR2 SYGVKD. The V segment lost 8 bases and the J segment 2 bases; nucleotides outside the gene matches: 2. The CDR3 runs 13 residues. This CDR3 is CAIVTSGTYEQYF. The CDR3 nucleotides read TGTGCCATCGTGACTAGCGGGACCTACGAGCAGTACTTC.

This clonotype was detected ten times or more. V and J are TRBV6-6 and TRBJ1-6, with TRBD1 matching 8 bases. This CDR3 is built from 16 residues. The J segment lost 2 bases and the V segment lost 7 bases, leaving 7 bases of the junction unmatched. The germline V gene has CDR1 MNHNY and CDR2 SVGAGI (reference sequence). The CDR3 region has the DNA TGTGCCAGCATCGACAGGGGCGGCCCCTATAATTCACCCCTCCACTTT. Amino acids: CASIDRGGPYNSPLHF.

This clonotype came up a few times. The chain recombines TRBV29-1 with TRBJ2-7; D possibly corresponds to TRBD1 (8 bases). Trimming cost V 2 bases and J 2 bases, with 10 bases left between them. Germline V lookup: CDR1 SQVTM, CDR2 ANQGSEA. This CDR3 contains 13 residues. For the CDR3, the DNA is TGCAGCGTTGAAACAGGGGGGGCCTACGAGCAGTACTTC. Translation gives CSVETGGAYEQYF.